This TCR beta chain was retrieved from a study of T-cell memory formation after mild COVID-19. Study results and caveats: The finding that pre-infection memory included some responding clones suggested that cross-reactive memory joined. Still unconfirmed is whether the second-wave clones peaking on day 37 recognized SARS-CoV-2.

This clonotype has at least ten counts. As yet, its antigen is unknown. TCRdb processed the 5' RACE reads anew with MiXCR; each CDR3 protein has one entry. Among fewer than 40,000 distinct CDR3 sequences listed, approximately 10% were seen once. Trimming cost V 8 bases and J 4 bases, with 8 bases left between them. In germline, CDR1 is MDHEN, CDR2 SYDVKM. The length of the CDR3 is 11 residues. The TCR sequence derives from a man between 18 and 29 years old who had mild COVID-19 (a few samples of this study predate the infection). Cell type and time point are not known. The chain combines TRBV28 with TRBJ1-2; D is uncertain. Sequencing used PBMCs or a T cell subset sorted from them (not recorded which). CDR3: CASGMSYGYTF. CDR3 coding DNA: TGTGCCAGCGGAATGAGCTATGGCTACACCTTC.